These T cell receptor beta chains were read from a single sample in a study of CXCR3-negative and CXCR3-positive naive CD8 T cells. TCRdb re-called the 5' RACE reads and shows each CDR3 protein once, DNA omitted. This listing includes some 120,000 distinct CDR3 sequences. The material sequenced was naive CXCR3+ CD8+ T cells from blood. The receptors shown here come from a human donor in good health. Some clones in this sample may be carry-over from other donors' samples. CDR3s include the opening cysteine and the closing phenylalanine or tryptophan.

v_call: TRBV4-1; j_call: TRBJ1-2; cdr3_length: 14; cdr3_aa: CASSQVSGFDGYTF
v_call: TRBV13; j_call: TRBJ2-1; cdr3_length: 16; cdr3_aa: CASSPWTSGDYNEQFF
v_call: TRBV6-5; j_call: TRBJ2-3; cdr3_length: 11; cdr3_aa: CASSPGQGQYF
v_call: TRBV7-9; j_call: TRBJ1-2; cdr3_length: 12; cdr3_aa: CASSSEFEGYTF
v_call: TRBV19; j_call: TRBJ1-2; cdr3_length: 12; cdr3_aa: CASSIESFGYTF
v_call: TRBV27; j_call: TRBJ2-1; cdr3_length: 16; cdr3_aa: CATRRGTSVSYNEQFF
v_call: TRBV2; j_call: TRBJ2-1; cdr3_length: 17; cdr3_aa: CASSEPGQASSYNEQFF
v_call: TRBV4-3; j_call: TRBJ1-1; cdr3_length: 15; cdr3_aa: CASSPDPLGYTEAFF
v_call: TRBV7-9; j_call: TRBJ2-5; cdr3_length: 16; cdr3_aa: CASSSGTSGSLETQYF
v_call: TRBV28; j_call: TRBJ2-7; cdr3_length: 16; cdr3_aa: CASSPRGSGSIYEQYF
v_call: TRBV6-5; j_call: TRBJ1-1; cdr3_length: 13; cdr3_aa: CASSYSRNTEAFF
v_call: TRBV7-6; j_call: TRBJ2-3; cdr3_length: 15; cdr3_aa: CASSLLDIHTDTQYF
v_call: TRBV28; j_call: TRBJ2-7; cdr3_length: 13; cdr3_aa: CASSDGEGPEQYF
v_call: TRBV5-1; j_call: TRBJ2-4; cdr3_length: 17; cdr3_aa: CASSPPSVGTRENIQYF
v_call: TRBV7-9; j_call: TRBJ2-1; cdr3_length: 12; cdr3_aa: CASSVAYNEQFF
v_call: TRBV28; j_call: TRBJ1-4; cdr3_length: 15; cdr3_aa: CASSFLTGGNEKLFF
v_call: TRBV7-9; j_call: TRBJ2-7; cdr3_length: 15; cdr3_aa: CASSATGTGFTEQYF
v_call: TRBV7-9; j_call: TRBJ1-2; cdr3_length: 13; cdr3_aa: CAIERQGAYGYTF
v_call: TRBV7-9; j_call: TRBJ2-1; cdr3_length: 16; cdr3_aa: CASSSPRTGQLNEQFF
v_call: TRBV29-1; j_call: TRBJ2-5; cdr3_length: 12; cdr3_aa: CSVGGLEETQYF
v_call: TRBV5-5; j_call: TRBJ2-2; cdr3_length: 17; cdr3_aa: CASSLSRLFANTGELFF
v_call: TRBV15; j_call: TRBJ2-1; cdr3_length: 11; cdr3_aa: CATSSLNEQFF
v_call: TRBV5-6; j_call: TRBJ2-2; cdr3_length: 15; cdr3_aa: CASSLDRQYTGELFF
v_call: TRBV6-2/TRBV6-3; j_call: TRBJ2-2; cdr3_length: 17; cdr3_aa: CASSTPRQISNTGELFF
v_call: TRBV9; j_call: TRBJ2-5; cdr3_length: 14; cdr3_aa: CASSVGTSQETQYF
v_call: TRBV6-6; j_call: TRBJ2-7; cdr3_length: 15; cdr3_aa: CASSYSTSSPYEQYF
v_call: TRBV5-1; j_call: TRBJ2-1; cdr3_length: 13; cdr3_aa: CATRRFTEREEFF
v_call: TRBV29-1; j_call: TRBJ2-7; cdr3_length: 13; cdr3_aa: CSVPGQGAGEQYF
v_call: TRBV7-6; j_call: TRBJ2-5; cdr3_length: 15; cdr3_aa: CASSLLPGSQETQYF
v_call: TRBV7-9; j_call: TRBJ1-1; cdr3_length: 19; cdr3_aa: CASSLERYRVEDIGTEAFF
v_call: TRBV11-2; j_call: TRBJ2-1; cdr3_length: 11; cdr3_aa: CASSSSGVTFF
v_call: TRBV7-9; j_call: TRBJ1-3; cdr3_length: 12; cdr3_aa: CASSLRSNTIYF
v_call: TRBV28; j_call: TRBJ2-7; cdr3_length: 16; cdr3_aa: CASSLWSGISSYEQYF
v_call: TRBV6-6; j_call: TRBJ1-2; cdr3_length: 16; cdr3_aa: CASSYPLAPEGYGYTF
v_call: TRBV29-1; j_call: TRBJ2-1; cdr3_length: 13; cdr3_aa: CSARLASYNEQFF
v_call: TRBV29-1; j_call: TRBJ2-7; cdr3_length: 13; cdr3_aa: CSVLENADYEQYF
v_call: TRBV15; j_call: TRBJ2-7; cdr3_length: 14; cdr3_aa: CATSRAGGSHEQYF